This T cell receptor (beta chain) was observed in a study of cytomegalovirus exposure and HLA in healthy donors. Across the study: Around 180 million T cells yielded over 90 million unique TCR beta sequences in earlier analysis. Study-wide findings and caveats: A later analysis by the authors found several of the most significant clusters apparently linked to common viral pathogens. Across donors, sequencing depth was assumed by presence/absence analyses to be roughly uniform.

13 Jbeta primers and 60 Vbeta primers were used for the PCR. Only in-frame clones appear in the TCRdb table, and some are missing; sequencing was by immunoSEQ multiplex PCR. This sample has some 110,000 clones, with about 76% found just once. For this clone: Its antigen is undetermined.

Sequencing was carried out using PBMCs. The TCR sequence derives from a woman aged 45 to 65 in good health and CMV-seropositive.

DNA of the CDR3: TGTGCCAGCAGTGAAGTCGGAGTTACCGGGGAGCTGTTTTTT. Translating gives CASSEVGVTGELFF. The V gene is TRBV2, the J gene TRBJ2-2; no firm D call. The germline gives CDR1 SNHLY, CDR2 FYNNEI. CDR3 size: 14 residues. V was cut by 1 base and J by 5 bases, with 8 bases left in between.